This T cell receptor (beta chain) was found in a study of T cells in Graves' hyperthyroidism and ophthalmopathy. Authors of the study amplified TCR beta CDR3 regions from RNA transcripts. HTBI primers were employed in a first-round RT-PCR of the TCR CDR3. TCRdb reprocessed the multiplex PCR reads via MiXCR and lists one record per CDR3 protein. The data hold approximately 600,000 distinct CDR3 sequences, with around 21% observed a single time. V lost 0 bases to trimming and J lost 10 bases, with 6 bases between them. CDR3 length: 11 amino acids. Germline-derived CDR1 and CDR2 are MNHNS and SASEGT. The V gene is TRBV6-1, the J gene TRBJ1-1; no clear D. This sequence was found in a man aged 25 to 40 with Graves' ophthalmopathy. The sequenced sample consisted of blood. CDR3 DNA: TGTGCCAGCAGTGAAGCGGCCGTAGCTTTCTTT. It encodes CASSEAAVAFF.